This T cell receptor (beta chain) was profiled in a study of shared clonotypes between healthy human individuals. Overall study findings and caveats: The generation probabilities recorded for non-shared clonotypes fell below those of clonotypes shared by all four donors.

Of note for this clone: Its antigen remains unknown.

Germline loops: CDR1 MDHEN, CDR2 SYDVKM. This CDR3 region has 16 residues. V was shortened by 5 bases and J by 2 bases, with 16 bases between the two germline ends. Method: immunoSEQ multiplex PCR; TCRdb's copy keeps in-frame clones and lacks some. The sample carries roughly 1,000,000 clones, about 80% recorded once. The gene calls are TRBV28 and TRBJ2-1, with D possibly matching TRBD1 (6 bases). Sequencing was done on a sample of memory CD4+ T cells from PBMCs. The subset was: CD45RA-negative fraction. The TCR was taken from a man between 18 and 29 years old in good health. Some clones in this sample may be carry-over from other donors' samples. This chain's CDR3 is CASSLARTVAYNEQFF. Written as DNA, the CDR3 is TGTGCCAGCAGTCTCGCGAGGACAGTTGCCTACAATGAGCAGTTCTTC.